A few counts support the clone carrying this T cell receptor (beta chain). Clinical history reported by participants formed the basis on which cohorts were assigned. In the original workflow: Quantification of nucleated cells was approximated via reference gene primer amplification. TCRdb keeps only in-frame clones here, not all; method: immunoSEQ multiplex PCR. That table gives V, J and clone size, and the DNA gave D and trimming. This sample has almost 250,000 clones, with 85% to 90% found just once. CDR3 size: 14 residues. The source of the sample is a study of blood T cell repertoires in COVID-19. Across the whole study: Specimens from acute and convalescent COVID-19 originated in the United States, Italy and Spain.

The sequencing sample was made of PBMCs or T cells enriched from blood (not recorded which). The receptor was derived from a woman younger than 45 who had recovered from COVID-19. The V call is TRBV21-1, the J call TRBJ1-4; the table's D call of TRBD1 was not tested on the DNA. TRBV21-1 corresponds to a pseudogene. CDR3: CASNPQGGSEKLFF. CDR3 coding DNA: TGTGCCAGCAATCCTCAGGGGGGTAGCGAAAAACTGTTTTTT.